What follows are 9 T cell receptor beta chains derived from one specimen sequenced in a study of blood T cell repertoires in COVID-19. Data came from immunoSEQ multiplex PCR; TCRdb stores just in-frame clones and leaves some out. The sample holds around 59,000 clones, more than 75% seen once. Sequencing used peripheral blood. The receptor set was obtained from an older man with acute or convalescent COVID-19.

The chain carries TRBV2 and TRBJ1-4, with 8 bases aligning to TRBD1. In germline, CDR1 is SNHLY, CDR2 FYNNEI. Trimming cost V 6 bases and J 8 bases; bases outside gene matches: 11. The CDR3 has 15 residues. The DNA of the CDR3 is TGTGCCAGCAGACAAACCGGGACAGGACAAGAAAAACTGTTTTTT. Protein product: CASRQTGTGQEKLFF.

This rearrangement joins TRBV19 to TRBJ1-5; maybe TRBD1 (6 bases). The CDR3 totals 16 residues. Trimming removed 3 bases at V and 1 base at J, with 13 bases between. Looked up from germline, CDR1 is LNHDA and CDR2 is SQIVND (reference sequence). The CDR3 bases are TGTGCCAGTAGTATCTTAGGGAGGGGGAGCAATCAGCCCCAGCATTTT. It encodes CASSILGRGSNQPQHF. The full variable domain, rest sourced from reference TRBV19 and TRBJ1-5, is DGGITQSPKYLFRKEGQNVTLSCEQNLNHDAMYWYRQDPGQGLRLIYYSQIVNDFQKGDIAEGYSVSREKKESFPLTVTSAQKNPTAFYLCASSILGRGSNQPQHFGDGTRLSIL.

This chain joins TRBV7-6 and TRBJ2-5; 9 bases line up with TRBD1. The CDR3 spans 14 residues. J gave up 5 bases and V 5 bases, and 6 bases lay outside the gene matches. CDR1 is SGHVS, CDR2 FNYEAQ, per germline. CDR3 loop: CASSQGTGLETQYF. The CDR3 nucleotides read TGTGCCAGCAGCCAGGGGACAGGGCTGGAGACCCAGTACTTC.

The chain joins TRBV6-4 to TRBJ1-4; 8 bases align to TRBD1. Germline V lookup: CDR1 MRHNA, CDR2 SNTAGT. The trim removed 11 bases at V and 6 bases at J, leaving 5 bases unmatched. The CDR3 has 12 amino acids. This chain's CDR3 is CAVGQGYEKLFF. The CDR3 DNA is TGTGCCGTTGGACAGGGATATGAAAAACTGTTTTTT.

This clone has only a few counts. This chain joins TRBV28 and TRBJ1-1; D is unresolved. V lost 1 base, J lost 10 bases, and 7 bases lay in between. The germline gives CDR1 MDHEN, CDR2 SYDVKM. This CDR3 contains 11 residues. CDR3 sequence: CASSLSVVAFF. The CDR3 DNA sequence: TGTGCCAGCAGTTTATCGGTCGTAGCTTTCTTT.

The sample holds a few counts of this clone. This rearrangement joins TRBV30 to TRBJ1-2; 9 bases fit TRBD1. Germline values: CDR1 GTSNPN, CDR2 SVGIG (reference sequence). V was clipped by 0 bases and J by 3 bases; unmatched bases: 2. This CDR3 has 14 amino acids. This CDR3 is CAWSVGQGYYGYTF. In DNA form, the CDR3 reads TGTGCCTGGAGTGTAGGACAGGGGTACTATGGCTACACCTTC.

The chain links TRBV18 to TRBJ1-5; D is perhaps TRBD1 (6 bases). Germline lookup yields CDR1 KGHSH and CDR2 LQKENI. The CDR3 loop spans 15 amino acids. V was trimmed by 3 bases and J by 3 bases, leaving 12 bases between them. The CDR3 here is CASSPDLGANQPQHF. CDR3 DNA: TGTGCCAGCTCACCCGATTTGGGGGCCAATCAGCCCCAGCATTTT. Supplemented by reference TRBV18 and TRBJ1-5, the full variable domain reads NAGVMQNPRHLVRRRGQEARLRCSPMKGHSHVYWYRQLPEEGLKFMVYLQKENIIDESGMPKERFSAEFPKEGPSILRIQQVVRGDSAAYFCASSPDLGANQPQHFGDGTRLSIL.

The V call is TRBV4-2, the J call TRBJ2-2; possibly TRBD1 for D (6 bases). V was cut by 5 bases and J by 4 bases, with 14 bases left in between. The length of the CDR3 is 15 residues. Germline loops: CDR1 LGHNA, CDR2 YNFKEQ. The CDR3 protein is CASSSNEQGTGELFF. CDR3 DNA: TGTGCCAGCAGCTCCAACGAACAGGGCACCGGGGAGCTGTTTTTT.

The rearrangement uses TRBV6-6 and TRBJ1-5; perhaps TRBD1 as D (6 bases). V was pared by 0 bases and J by 7 bases, with 10 bases between. The germline gives CDR1 MNHNY, CDR2 SVGAGI (reference sequence). CDR3 length: 14 amino acids. For the CDR3, the DNA is TGTGCCAGCAGTTACTCTGGGGGGGCCCAGCCCCAGCATTTT. It translates to CASSYSGGAQPQHF.